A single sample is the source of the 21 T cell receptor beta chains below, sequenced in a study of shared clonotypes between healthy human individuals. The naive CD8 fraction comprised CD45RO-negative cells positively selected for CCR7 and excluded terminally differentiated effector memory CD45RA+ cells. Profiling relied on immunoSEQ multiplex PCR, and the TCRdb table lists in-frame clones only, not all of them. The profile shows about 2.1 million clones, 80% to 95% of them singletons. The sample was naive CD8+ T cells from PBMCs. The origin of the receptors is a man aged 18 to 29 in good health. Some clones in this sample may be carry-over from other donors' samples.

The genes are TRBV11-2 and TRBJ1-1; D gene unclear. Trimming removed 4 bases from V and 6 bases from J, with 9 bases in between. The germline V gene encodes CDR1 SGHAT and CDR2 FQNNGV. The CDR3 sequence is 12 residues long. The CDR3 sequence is CASSSSPAEAFF. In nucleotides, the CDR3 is TGTGCCAGCAGCTCCTCCCCGGCTGAAGCTTTCTTT.

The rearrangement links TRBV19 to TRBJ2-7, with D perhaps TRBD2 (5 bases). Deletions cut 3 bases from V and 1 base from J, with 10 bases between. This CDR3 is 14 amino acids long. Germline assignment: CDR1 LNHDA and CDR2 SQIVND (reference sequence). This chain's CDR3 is CASSMRGWSYEQYF. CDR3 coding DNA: TGTGCCAGTAGTATGAGAGGGTGGTCCTACGAGCAGTACTTC.

CDR3 residues: CASSVAATSDPYTDTQYF. For the CDR3, the DNA is TGTGCCAGCAGCGTAGCGGCGACTAGCGACCCTTACACAGATACGCAGTATTTT. The chain recombines TRBV9 with TRBJ2-3; 8 nucleotides agree with TRBD2. V lost 0 bases to trimming and J lost 2 bases; unmatched junction nucleotides: 11. The CDR3 sequence is 18 residues long. Germline V CDR1 and CDR2: SGDLS, YYNGEE.

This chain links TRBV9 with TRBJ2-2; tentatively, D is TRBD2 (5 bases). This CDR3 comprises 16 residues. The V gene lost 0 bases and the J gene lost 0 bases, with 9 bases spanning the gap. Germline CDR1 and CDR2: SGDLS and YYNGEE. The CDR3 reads CASSVVGGANTGELFF. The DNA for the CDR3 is TGTGCCAGCAGCGTAGTTGGAGGAGCGAACACCGGGGAGCTGTTTTTT.

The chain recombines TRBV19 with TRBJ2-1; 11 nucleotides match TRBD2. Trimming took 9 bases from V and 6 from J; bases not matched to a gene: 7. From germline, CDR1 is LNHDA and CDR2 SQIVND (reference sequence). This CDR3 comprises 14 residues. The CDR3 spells CASTPGLAANEQFF. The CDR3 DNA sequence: TGTGCCAGCACTCCGGGACTAGCGGCCAATGAGCAGTTCTTC.

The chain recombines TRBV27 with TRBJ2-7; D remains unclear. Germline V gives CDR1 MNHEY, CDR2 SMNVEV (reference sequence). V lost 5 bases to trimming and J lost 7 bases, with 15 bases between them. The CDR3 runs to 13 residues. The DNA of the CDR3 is TGTGCCAGCAGTCCGCCTCCCTGGTGGGAGCAGTACTTC. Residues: CASSPPPWWEQYF.

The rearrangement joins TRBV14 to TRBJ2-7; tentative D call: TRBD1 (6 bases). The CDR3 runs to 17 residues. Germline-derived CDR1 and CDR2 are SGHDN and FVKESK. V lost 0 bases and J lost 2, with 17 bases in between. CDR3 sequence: CASSQETTGEGAYEQYF. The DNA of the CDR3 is TGTGCCAGCAGCCAAGAGACTACCGGTGAGGGGGCCTACGAGCAGTACTTC.

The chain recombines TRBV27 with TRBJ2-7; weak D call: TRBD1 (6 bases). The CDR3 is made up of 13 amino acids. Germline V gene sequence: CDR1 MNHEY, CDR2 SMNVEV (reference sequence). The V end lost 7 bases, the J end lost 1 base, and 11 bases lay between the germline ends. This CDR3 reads CASKEQGSYEQYF. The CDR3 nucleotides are TGTGCCAGCAAGGAGCAGGGGTCCTACGAGCAGTACTTC.

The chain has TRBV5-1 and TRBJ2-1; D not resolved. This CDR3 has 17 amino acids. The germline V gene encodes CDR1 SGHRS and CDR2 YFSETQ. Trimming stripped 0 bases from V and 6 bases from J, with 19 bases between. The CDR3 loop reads CASSLGHWAKNINEQFF. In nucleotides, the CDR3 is TGCGCCAGCAGCTTGGGGCATTGGGCCAAGAACATCAATGAGCAGTTCTTC.

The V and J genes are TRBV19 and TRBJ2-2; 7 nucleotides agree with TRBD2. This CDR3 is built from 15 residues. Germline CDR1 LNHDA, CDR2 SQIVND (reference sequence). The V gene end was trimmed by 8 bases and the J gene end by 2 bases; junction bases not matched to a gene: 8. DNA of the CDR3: TGTGCCAGTGGGCCTCTAGCGGAAAACACCGGGGAGCTGTTTTTT. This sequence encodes CASGPLAENTGELFF.

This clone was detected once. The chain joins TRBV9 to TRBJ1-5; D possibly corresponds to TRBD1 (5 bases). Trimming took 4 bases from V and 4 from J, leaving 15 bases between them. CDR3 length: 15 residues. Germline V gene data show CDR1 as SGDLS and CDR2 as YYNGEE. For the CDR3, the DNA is TGTGCCAGCAGCCCACACCCGGGGCTAAATCAGCCCCAGCATTTT. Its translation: CASSPHPGLNQPQHF.

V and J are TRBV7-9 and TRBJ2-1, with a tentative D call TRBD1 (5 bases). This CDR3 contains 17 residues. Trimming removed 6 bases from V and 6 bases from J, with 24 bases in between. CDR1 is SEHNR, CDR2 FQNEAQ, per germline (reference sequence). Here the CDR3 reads CASRIDSRVGSSNEQFF. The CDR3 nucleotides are TGTGCCAGCAGAATAGACAGTAGGGTGGGGTCCAGCAATGAGCAGTTCTTC.

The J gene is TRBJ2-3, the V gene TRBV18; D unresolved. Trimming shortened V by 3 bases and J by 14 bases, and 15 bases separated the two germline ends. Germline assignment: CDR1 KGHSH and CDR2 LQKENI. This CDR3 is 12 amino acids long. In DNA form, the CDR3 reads TGTGCCAGCTCACCGCCGGGTCTCTGGCGGTATTTT. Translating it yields CASSPPGLWRYF.

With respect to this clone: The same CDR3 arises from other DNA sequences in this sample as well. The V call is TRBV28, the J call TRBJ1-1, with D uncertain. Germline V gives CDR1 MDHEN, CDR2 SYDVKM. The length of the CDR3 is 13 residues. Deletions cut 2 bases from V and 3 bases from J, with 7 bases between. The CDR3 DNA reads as TGTGCCAGCAGTTTAGGGAGGGACACTGAAGCTTTCTTT. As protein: CASSLGRDTEAFF.

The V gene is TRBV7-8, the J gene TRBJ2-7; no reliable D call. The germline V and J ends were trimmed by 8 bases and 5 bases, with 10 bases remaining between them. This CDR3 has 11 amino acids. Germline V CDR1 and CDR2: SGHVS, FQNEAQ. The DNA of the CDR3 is TGTGCCAGCTACGGTGGGAACGAGCAGTACTTC. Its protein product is CASYGGNEQYF.

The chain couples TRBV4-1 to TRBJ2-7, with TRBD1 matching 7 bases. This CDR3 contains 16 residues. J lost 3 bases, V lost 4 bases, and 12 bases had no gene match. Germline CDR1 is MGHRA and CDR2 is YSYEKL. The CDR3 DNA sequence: TGCGCCAGCAGCCCTCGATCCCTAGGGGGCAGCTACGAGCAGTACTTC. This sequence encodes CASSPRSLGGSYEQYF.

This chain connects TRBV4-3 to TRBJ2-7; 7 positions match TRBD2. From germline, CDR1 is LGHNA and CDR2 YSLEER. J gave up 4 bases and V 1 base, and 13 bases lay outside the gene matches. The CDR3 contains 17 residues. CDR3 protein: CASSQVPRPSGKYEQYF. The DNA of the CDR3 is TGCGCCAGCAGCCAAGTTCCCCGACCAAGCGGGAAGTACGAGCAGTACTTC.

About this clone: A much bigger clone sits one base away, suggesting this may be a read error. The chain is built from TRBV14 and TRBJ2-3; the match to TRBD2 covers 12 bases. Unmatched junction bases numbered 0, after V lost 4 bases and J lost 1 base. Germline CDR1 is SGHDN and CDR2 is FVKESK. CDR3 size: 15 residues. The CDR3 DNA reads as TGTGCCAGCAGCCGACTAGCGGGGGGCACAGATACGCAGTATTTT. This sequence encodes CASSRLAGGTDTQYF.

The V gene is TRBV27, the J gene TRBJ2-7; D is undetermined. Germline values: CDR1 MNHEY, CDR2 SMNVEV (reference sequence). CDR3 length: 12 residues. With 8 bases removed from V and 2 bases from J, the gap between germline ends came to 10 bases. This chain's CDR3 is CASLSTAYEQYF. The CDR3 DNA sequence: TGTGCCAGCCTCTCAACCGCCTACGAGCAGTACTTC.

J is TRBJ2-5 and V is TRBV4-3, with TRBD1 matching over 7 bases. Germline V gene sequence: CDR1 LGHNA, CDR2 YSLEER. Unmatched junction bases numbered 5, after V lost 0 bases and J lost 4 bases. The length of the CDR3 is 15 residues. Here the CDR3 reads CASSQDGPGGETQYF. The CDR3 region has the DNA TGCGCCAGCAGCCAAGATGGGCCAGGGGGAGAGACCCAGTACTTC.

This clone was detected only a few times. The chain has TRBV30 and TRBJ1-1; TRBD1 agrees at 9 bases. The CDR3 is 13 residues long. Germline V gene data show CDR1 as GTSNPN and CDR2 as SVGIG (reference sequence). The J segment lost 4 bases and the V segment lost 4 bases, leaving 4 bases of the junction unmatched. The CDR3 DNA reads TGTGCCTGGACCATGACAGGGGGCACTGAAGCTTTCTTT. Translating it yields CAWTMTGGTEAFF.